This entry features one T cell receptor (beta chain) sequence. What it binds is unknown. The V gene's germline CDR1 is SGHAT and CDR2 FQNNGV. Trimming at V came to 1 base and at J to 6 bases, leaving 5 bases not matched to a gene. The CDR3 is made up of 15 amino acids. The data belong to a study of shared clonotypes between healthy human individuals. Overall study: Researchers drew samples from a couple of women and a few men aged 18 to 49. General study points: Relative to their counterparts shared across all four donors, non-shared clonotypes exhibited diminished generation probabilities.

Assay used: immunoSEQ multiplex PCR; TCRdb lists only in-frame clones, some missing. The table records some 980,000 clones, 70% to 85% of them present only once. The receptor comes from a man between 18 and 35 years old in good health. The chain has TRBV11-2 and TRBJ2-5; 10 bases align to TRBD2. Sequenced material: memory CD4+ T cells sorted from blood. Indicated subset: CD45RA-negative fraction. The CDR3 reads CASSLGLAGAKTQYF. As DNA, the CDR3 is TGTGCCAGCAGCTTAGGGCTAGCGGGGGCAAAGACCCAGTACTTC.